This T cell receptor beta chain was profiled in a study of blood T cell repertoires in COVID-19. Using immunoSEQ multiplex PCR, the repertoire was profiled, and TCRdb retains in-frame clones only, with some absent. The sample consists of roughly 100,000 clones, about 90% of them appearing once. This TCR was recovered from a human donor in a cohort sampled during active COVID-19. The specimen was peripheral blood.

In DNA form, the CDR3 reads TGTGCCACAGGGGGCGCGGCTCGCCCGGAGCAGTACTTC. Residues: CATGGAARPEQYF. This chain uses TRBV28 with TRBJ2-7; 8 nucleotides align to TRBD1. Germline CDR1 and CDR2: MDHEN and SYDVKM. The CDR3 sequence is 13 residues long. V trimming: 10 bases; J trimming: 7 bases; junction bases outside the gene matches: 12.